Listed below are T cell receptor beta chains from one sample, sequenced in a study of regulatory T cells in long-lasting Graves disease. MiXCR, run by TCRdb on the multiplex PCR reads, gives a single entry per CDR3 protein. The data contain roughly 420,000 distinct CDR3 sequences, 14% of them seen just once; the ten biggest clones take up 17%. This same sample was also part of a study on T cells in Graves' hyperthyroidism and ophthalmopathy.

This material consisted of peripheral blood mononuclear cells (PBMCs), taken at new diagnosis, from a patient treated with antithyroid drugs. The receptors were sampled from a woman between 45 and 65 years old with Graves disease. Each CDR3 is given with its conserved first and last residue. The order of the fields is J gene, D gene, clone size, V gene, CDR3 protein. A D gene is named only where the DNA matches it firmly. Clone size appears in some rows only: once, few, many, or a class for an expanded clone.

TRBJ2-1,TRBD2,many,TRBV5-1,CASSGTSDYFEQFF
TRBJ1-5,.,.,TRBV29-1,CSVPREDGIQGSNQPQHF
TRBJ1-5,TRBD1,few,TRBV6-1,CASSTGGAYSNQPQHF
TRBJ2-5,.,few,TRBV3-1,CASSQGWGGQETQYF
TRBJ2-3,TRBD2,many,TRBV27,CASSSGPGTSGSLDTQYF
TRBJ2-7,TRBD2,.,TRBV6-9,CASSYSLAGADEQYF
TRBJ2-1,TRBD2,.,TRBV27,CASSGSSNNEQFF
TRBJ2-1,TRBD2,many,TRBV7-3,CASSPGGAGGYNEQFF
TRBJ2-2,.,many,TRBV11-2,CASSLPGLDGANTGELFF
TRBJ2-7,TRBD2,.,TRBV4-2,CASSQETGLASYEQYF
TRBJ1-1,.,many,TRBV9,CASSVSVGQLNTEAFF
TRBJ1-3,.,few,TRBV18,CASSPSAGNTIYF
TRBJ2-1,TRBD2,many,TRBV7-3,CASSSTSGRANEQFF
TRBJ2-3,.,few,TRBV6-1,CASSERPAGRDTQYF
TRBJ1-2,TRBD1,.,TRBV10-3,CAISGYIQGSYGYTF
TRBJ2-3,.,once,TRBV5-5,CATHGRAGAALVSTDTQYF
TRBJ2-1,.,.,TRBV7-8,CASSAKPNPNEQFF
TRBJ1-5,TRBD1,many,TRBV3-1,CASSQGTGLNQPQHF
TRBJ2-1,.,many,TRBV7-2,CASSQRGTYNEQFF
TRBJ1-1,TRBD1,many,TRBV3-1,CASSQPGQGDTEAFF
TRBJ2-3,TRBD1,many,TRBV2,CASSDRQGSTGDTQYF
TRBJ2-3,TRBD2,many,TRBV20-1,CSALSLAGTDTQYF
TRBJ2-2,.,few,TRBV4-1,CASSQGLIGLVLTGELFF
TRBJ2-7,.,few,TRBV30,CAWSTGTTYEQYF
TRBJ2-1,.,many,TRBV27,CASSPNYNEQFF
TRBJ2-4,.,few,TRBV3-1,CASSQEAGADIQYF
TRBJ2-5,TRBD1,.,TRBV11-2,CARSLGTGGWRETQYF
TRBJ2-7,TRBD2,many,TRBV7-2,CASSTGLAGPEQYF
TRBJ2-7,TRBD1,many,TRBV2,CASSLGQELYEQYF
TRBJ2-1,.,few,TRBV14,CASSPQLASNEQFF
TRBJ2-3,.,many,TRBV5-1,CASSLSPLSTDTQYF
TRBJ2-7,.,few,TRBV19,CASSIAGSGLSYEQYF
TRBJ2-1,TRBD2,few,TRBV5-1,CASSQTAGTSGYNEQFF
TRBJ2-2,TRBD1,.,TRBV18,CASSPGRDRDTGELFF
TRBJ2-2,.,many,TRBV12-3/TRBV12-4,CASSLRRGNTGELFF
TRBJ2-7,TRBD1,many,TRBV12-3/TRBV12-4,CASSYGTGKQYF
TRBJ2-7,TRBD2,.,TRBV2,CASTNPQLAGSYEQYF
TRBJ2-7,.,many,TRBV7-2,CASSYKPGARYEQYF
TRBJ2-2,.,.,TRBV7-9,CASSHPSDNTGELFF
TRBJ2-5,TRBD2,once,TRBV9,CASSVRREGETQYF
TRBJ2-1,TRBD2,.,TRBV6-5,CASSYSAGVGSYNEQFF
TRBJ2-7,.,few,TRBV10-2,CASSESGAGSYEQYF
TRBJ2-1,.,few,TRBV19,CASSISGAGEENEQFF
TRBJ1-2,TRBD1,.,TRBV29-1,CSVEDPRQGRTYGYTF
TRBJ2-7,TRBD1,many,TRBV20-1,CSARDPGQGPTYEQYF